Shown below are 16 T cell receptor beta chains from a single sample sequenced in a study of response to subunit inactivated influenza vaccine. MiXCR, run by TCRdb on the RT-PCR reads, gives a single entry per CDR3 protein. The table lists about 540,000 distinct CDR3 sequences, approximately 22% of them singletons, with about 3% in the top ten. These data also featured in a second study, about T cells expressing NK-cell markers. That paper adds: TCR beta cDNA was generated via 5'RACE template switching incorporating UMIs.

The source was CD4+ T cells sorted from PBMCs, collected 11 to 12 days after vaccination. These receptors all stem from a man aged 50 to 59 who received an inactivated influenza vaccine.

This clonotype was seen just once. V is TRBV7-9 and J is TRBJ2-7, with 8 bases lining up with TRBD2. Losses at the gene ends were 5 bases for V and 0 bases for J; bases not matched to a gene: 9. Germline lookup yields CDR1 SEHNR and CDR2 FQNEAQ (reference sequence). The CDR3 loop spans 16 amino acids. CDR3 protein: CASSTLTSVSSYEQYF. The CDR3, as DNA: TGTGCCAGCAGCACCCTGACTAGCGTGAGCTCCTACGAGCAGTACTTC.

This clonotype has more than one count but fewer than ten. CDR3 DNA: TGTGCCAGCAGTGGTCAGGGCACTCAGCCCCAGCATTTT. It codes for CASSGQGTQPQHF. The genes are TRBV27 and TRBJ1-5; a possible D gene is TRBD1 (5 bases). CDR1 and CDR2 (germline): MNHEY, SMNVEV (reference sequence). V gave up 5 bases and J gave up 6 bases, with 11 bases separating them. The CDR3 runs 13 residues.

This clonotype was counted between two and nine times. Being one base from a much bigger clone, this may be a read error. The chain has TRBV11-2 and TRBJ2-5; unclear D gene. Trimming removed 5 bases from V and 3 bases from J, with 4 bases in between. This CDR3 comprises 11 residues. In germline, CDR1 is SGHAT, CDR2 FQNNGV. This CDR3 reads CASSTKETQYF. DNA of the CDR3: TGTGCCAGCAGCACCAAAGAGACCCAGTACTTC.

The rearrangement joins TRBV15 to TRBJ2-7, with D perhaps TRBD2 (6 bases). In germline, CDR1 is LNHNV, CDR2 YYDKDF (reference sequence). There are 15 residues in the CDR3. The V gene lost 0 bases and the J gene lost 0 bases, with 9 bases spanning the gap. CDR3 in DNA: TGTGCCACCAGCAGAGAGGCGGGATTCTCCTACGAGCAGTACTTC. It is translated as CATSREAGFSYEQYF.

The chain combines TRBV5-1 with TRBJ1-6, with D hard to call. The CDR3 is 18 amino acids. CDR1 is SGHRS and CDR2 is YFSETQ in the germline V gene. V lost 0 bases to trimming and J lost 0 bases, with 13 bases between them. CDR3 amino acids: CASSLDSLSSSYNSPLHF. The CDR3, as DNA: TGCGCCAGCAGCTTGGATAGTCTTTCCAGCTCCTATAATTCACCCCTCCACTTT.

This clonotype was observed a handful of times. The chain is built from TRBV7-9 and TRBJ2-2; 7 bases agree with TRBD2. This CDR3 region has 15 residues. The germline V gene has CDR1 SEHNR and CDR2 FQNEAQ (reference sequence). Trimming at V came to 5 bases and at J to 3 bases, leaving 6 bases not matched to a gene. The chain's CDR3 is CASSTGLADTGELFF. The CDR3 bases are TGTGCCAGCAGCACCGGTCTAGCGGACACCGGGGAGCTGTTTTTT.

The rearrangement joins TRBV7-6 to TRBJ2-3; the D gene is possibly TRBD2 (6 bases). From germline, CDR1 is SGHVS and CDR2 FNYEAQ. This CDR3 region has 20 residues. The V end lost 3 bases, the J end lost 4 bases, and 29 bases lay between the germline ends. The CDR3 is CASSFLPVFSGEEGPDTQYF. For the CDR3, the DNA is TGTGCCAGCAGCTTCCTCCCCGTGTTTAGCGGAGAGGAGGGACCAGATACGCAGTATTTT.

This clonotype showed up just a few times. The chain recombines TRBV20-1 with TRBJ2-7; 13 positions agree with TRBD2. Germline trimming cut 0 bases from V and 6 bases from J; bases unmatched to any gene: 5. Per germline, CDR1 DFQATT and CDR2 SNEGSKA (reference sequence). The CDR3 runs to 15 residues. CDR3 sequence: CSARDLGTSGTEQYF. For the CDR3, the DNA is TGCAGTGCTAGAGATTTGGGGACTAGCGGGACCGAGCAGTACTTC.

The chain employs TRBV10-3 and TRBJ2-3; 11 nucleotides match TRBD2. Germline CDR1 is ENHRY and CDR2 is SYGVKD. This CDR3 spans 17 amino acids. Trimming at V came to 6 bases and at J to 2 bases, leaving 10 bases not matched to a gene. For the CDR3, the DNA is TGTGCCATCAGACACACTAGCGGGGGCCTGATCACAGATACGCAGTATTTT. This codes for CAIRHTSGGLITDTQYF.

The V and J genes are TRBV19 and TRBJ2-1; maybe TRBD1 (5 bases). CDR3 length: 17 amino acids. CDR1 is LNHDA and CDR2 is SQIVND in the germline V gene (reference sequence). V was pared by 4 bases and J by 4 bases, with 20 bases between. CDR3 nucleotides: TGTGCCAGTAGTAAACGGACACAAAGTAAGATTTACAATGAGCAGTTCTTC. Residues: CASSKRTQSKIYNEQFF.

This clonotype was seen a handful of times. This sequence joins TRBV12-3 or TRBV12-4 and TRBJ2-4; TRBD1 agrees at 7 bases. The CDR3 runs to 14 residues. V was pared by 4 bases and J by 7 bases, with 7 bases of the junction left unmatched. The CDR3 here is CASSSTGPRNIQYF. As DNA, the CDR3 is TGTGCCAGCAGTTCGACAGGGCCGCGGAACATTCAGTACTTC.

Concerning this clonotype: One end of the junction does not line up with germline, which may come from a read error. V and J are TRBV20-1 and TRBJ1-1, with 8 bases fitting TRBD1. CDR1 and CDR2 (germline): DFQATT, SNEGSKA (reference sequence). This CDR3 is built from 14 residues. CDR3 nucleotides: TGCAGTGCTGGAGACAGGGGCGGTACCACTGAAGCTTTCTTT. It codes for CSAGDRGGTTEAFF.

This clonotype was detected only a few times. The V and J genes are TRBV5-1 and TRBJ2-1; 11 nucleotides match TRBD2. The CDR3 is 14 residues long. After removal of 2 bases from V and 8 bases from J, the junction contained 3 bases not matched to a gene. Germline assignment: CDR1 SGHRS and CDR2 YFSETQ. The CDR3 here is CASSLGSGRDEQFF. The DNA for the CDR3 is TGCGCCAGCAGCTTAGGTAGCGGGAGGGATGAGCAGTTCTTC. Variable domain in full (rest from reference TRBV5-1 and TRBJ2-1): KAGVTQTPRYLIKTRGQQVTLSCSPISGHRSVSWYQQTPGQGLQFLFEYFSETQRNKGNFPGRFSGRQFSNSRSEMNVSTLELGDSALYLCASSLGSGRDEQFFGPGTRLTVL.

This clonotype appeared many times. The V call is TRBV24-1, the J call TRBJ1-4, with D hard to call. Per germline, CDR1 KGHDR and CDR2 SFDVKD. The CDR3 consists of 13 residues. V lost 3 bases and J lost 3, with 4 bases in between. In DNA, the CDR3 is TGTGCCACCAGTGATGGGCCTAATGAAAAACTGTTTTTT. This sequence encodes CATSDGPNEKLFF.

The V call is TRBV5-1, the J call TRBJ2-5; D not resolved. The ends were cut back, 3 bases at V and 4 bases at J, with 10 bases in the middle. From germline, CDR1 is SGHRS and CDR2 YFSETQ. The CDR3 sequence is 13 residues long. This chain's CDR3 is CASSSETVETQYF. CDR3 DNA: TGCGCCAGCAGCTCGGAGACGGTAGAGACCCAGTACTTC.

The chain couples TRBV20-1 to TRBJ2-5; D call uncertain. This CDR3 spans 14 amino acids. Germline V gene lookup returns CDR1 DFQATT and CDR2 SNEGSKA (reference sequence). Deletions cut 4 bases from V and 2 bases from J, with 14 bases between. In nucleotides, the CDR3 is TGCAGTGCTAACCCGCCTTTTACTCAAGAGACCCAGTACTTC. As protein: CSANPPFTQETQYF.